This is a list of T cell receptor beta chains from one sample in a study of shared clonotypes between healthy human individuals. Measured with immunoSEQ multiplex PCR; TCRdb has only the in-frame clones, and not every one. This repertoire shows about 680,000 clones, more than 70% found once; its top ten account for about 1.8%. Sequencing input: memory CD4+ T cells sorted from blood. All receptors come from a woman younger than 45 in good health. Each CDR3 is given with its conserved first and last residue. A D gene is named only where the DNA matches it firmly. Only some rows state a clone size, as once, few, many or a class for expanded clones.

V: TRBV7-5; size: .; D: .; J: TRBJ2-3; DNA: TGTGTCAGAAGCTTTTGCCCGGGGACTGATGTTCTAGATACGCAGTATTTT; CDR3: CVRSFCPGTDVLDTQYF
V: TRBV9; size: .; D: TRBD2; J: TRBJ2-7; DNA: TGTGCCAGCAGCGTAGAGGGAACGGCGGGAGAACGCGAGCAGTACTTC; CDR3: CASSVEGTAGEREQYF
V: TRBV28; size: .; D: .; J: TRBJ2-2; DNA: TGTGCCAGCAGTTTACAACAGGCGAACACCGGGGAGCTGTTTTTT; CDR3: CASSLQQANTGELFF
V: TRBV6-5; size: .; D: .; J: TRBJ1-2; DNA: TGTGCCAGCAGGGAAGATACTAACTATGGCTACACCTTC; CDR3: CASREDTNYGYTF
V: TRBV28; size: .; D: .; J: TRBJ1-1; DNA: TGTTGTGTCAGGGTGAACACTGAAGCTTTCTTT; CDR3: CCVRVNTEAFF
V: TRBV7-9; size: once; D: .; J: TRBJ1-3; DNA: TGTGCCAGCTCCTCTCCAAGTGAAACGGGGACAAGCTCTGGAAACACCATATATTTT; CDR3: CASSSPSETGTSSGNTIYF
V: TRBV5-1; size: .; D: .; J: TRBJ2-1; DNA: TGCGCCAGCTGTCCCCGGGACATGAGCTACAATGAGCAGTTCTTC; CDR3: CASCPRDMSYNEQFF
V: TRBV12-1; size: .; D: .; J: TRBJ2-1; DNA: TGTGCCAGCAGCCCCATAGCGGGAGCAGGGAGGAATGAGCAGTTCTTC; CDR3: CASSPIAGAGRNEQFF
V: TRBV19; size: many; D: TRBD1; J: TRBJ1-4; DNA: TGTGCCAGCTACCATAGCAGGACAGGTCATGAAAAACTGTTTTTT; CDR3: CASYHSRTGHEKLFF
V: TRBV5-1; size: .; D: .; J: TRBJ2-7; DNA: TGCGCCAGCAGCTTCGGGGGTGCCGACTACGAGCAGTACTTC; CDR3: CASSFGGADYEQYF
V: TRBV27; size: .; D: .; J: TRBJ2-5; DNA: TGTGCCAGCAGTTTATCCAGCTGGTACCAAGAGACCCAGTACTTC; CDR3: CASSLSSWYQETQYF
V: TRBV27; size: once; D: TRBD2; J: TRBJ2-7; DNA: TGTGCCAGCAGTCTCCAGACTAGCGGGAGCATCCTTGAGCAGTACTTC; CDR3: CASSLQTSGSILEQYF
V: TRBV5-1; size: .; D: TRBD1; J: TRBJ1-2; DNA: TGCGCCAGCAGTTACGACCCGGCAGGACAGGGAGGTGGCTACACCTTC; CDR3: CASSYDPAGQGGGYTF
V: TRBV5-1; size: .; D: TRBD1; J: TRBJ1-3; DNA: TGCGCCAGCAGCTTGACAGGGGGTCTAATTGCTGGAAACACCATATATTTT; CDR3: CASSLTGGLIAGNTIYF
V: TRBV10-3; size: .; D: TRBD2; J: TRBJ2-3; DNA: TGTGCCATTAGTAGCGGGAGGGCCTCTACAGATACGCAGTATTTT; CDR3: CAISSGRASTDTQYF
V: TRBV5-1; size: .; D: .; J: TRBJ1-2; DNA: TGCGCCAGCAGCCGTTGGGGGGCGCAGGGCCATGGCTACACCTTC; CDR3: CASSRWGAQGHGYTF
V: TRBV28; size: .; D: TRBD2; J: TRBJ2-7; DNA: TGTGCCAGCAGTCCCACGGGGGGGACTCCCGAGCAGTACTTC; CDR3: CASSPTGGTPEQYF
V: TRBV7-2; size: .; D: .; J: TRBJ1-4; DNA: TGTGCCAGCAGCCCCGGGACTTCTGAAAAACTGTTTTTT; CDR3: CASSPGTSEKLFF
V: TRBV14; size: .; D: .; J: TRBJ1-1; DNA: TGTGCCAGCAGTCGACAGCTTGTGAACACTGAAGCTTTCTTT; CDR3: CASSRQLVNTEAFF
V: TRBV19; size: .; D: .; J: TRBJ2-5; DNA: TGTGCCAGTAGTATAGATCGGGGGAGACGAGAGACCCAGTACTTC; CDR3: CASSIDRGRRETQYF
V: TRBV21-1; size: .; D: .; J: TRBJ2-7; DNA: TGTGCCAGCAGCAATGCATACAGCGTCCACGAGCAGTACTTC; CDR3: CASSNAYSVHEQYF
V: TRBV4-1; size: few; D: .; J: TRBJ1-4; DNA: TGCGCCAGCAGCCAAGATAAATGGGCAGGGGTAGGTGAAAAACTGTTTTTT; CDR3: CASSQDKWAGVGEKLFF
V: TRBV21-1; size: .; D: .; J: TRBJ2-2; DNA: TGTGCCAGCAGAGTGGATCACACAGGCTTGACCGGGGAGCTGTTTTTT; CDR3: CASRVDHTGLTGELFF
V: TRBV28; size: .; D: TRBD1; J: TRBJ1-4; DNA: TGTGCCAGCAGCCCTTTGGGACAGGGTCTAGAAAAACTGTTTTTT; CDR3: CASSPLGQGLEKLFF
V: TRBV19; size: .; D: TRBD1; J: TRBJ1-5; DNA: TGTGCCAGTAGTAAGGTGGCAGGGGGAGGCAATCAGCCCCAGCATTTT; CDR3: CASSKVAGGGNQPQHF
V: TRBV6-1; size: .; D: .; J: TRBJ1-5; DNA: TGTGCCAGCAGTGATTACCAAAATCAGCCCCAGCATTTT; CDR3: CASSDYQNQPQHF
V: TRBV2; size: .; D: TRBD1; J: TRBJ2-2; DNA: TGTGCCAGCAGTGCGACAGGGCCGGTCACCGGGGAGCTGTTTTTT; CDR3: CASSATGPVTGELFF
V: TRBV5-4; size: .; D: .; J: TRBJ2-3; DNA: TGTGCCAGCAGCCTGATGAAGGGAAGCCGCACAGATACGCAGTATTTT; CDR3: CASSLMKGSRTDTQYF
V: TRBV27; size: .; D: TRBD2; J: TRBJ2-1; DNA: TGTGCCACAAAGGGACTAGCGGCCCACAATGAGCAGTTCTTC; CDR3: CATKGLAAHNEQFF
V: TRBV6-6; size: few; D: TRBD2; J: TRBJ2-5; DNA: TGTGCCAGCAGTGCCGGGACTAGCGGGAAAGAGACCCAGTACTTC; CDR3: CASSAGTSGKETQYF
V: TRBV7-2; size: .; D: .; J: TRBJ1-4; DNA: TGTGCCAGCAGCCCCGGACTCACTTACGGGGAAAAACTGTTTTTT; CDR3: CASSPGLTYGEKLFF
V: TRBV10-3; size: .; D: .; J: TRBJ2-3; DNA: TGTGCCATCAGTGGAACTAGCTCAGCAGATACGCAGTATTTT; CDR3: CAISGTSSADTQYF
V: TRBV10-3; size: .; D: .; J: TRBJ1-5; DNA: TGTGCCATCAGTAGGGACAGCAATCAGCCCCAGCATTTT; CDR3: CAISRDSNQPQHF
V: TRBV20-1; size: few; D: .; J: TRBJ2-3; DNA: TGCAGTGCTACTAGCGCTGATACGCAGTATTTT; CDR3: CSATSADTQYF
V: TRBV7-2; size: .; D: .; J: TRBJ1-1; DNA: TGTGCCAGCAGCTTATCGGCGGTCGGGAACACTGAAGCTTTCTTT; CDR3: CASSLSAVGNTEAFF
V: TRBV6-5; size: .; D: .; J: TRBJ2-5; DNA: TGTGCCAGCAGTAGACGTGGGGGGGCGGAGACCCAGTACTTC; CDR3: CASSRRGGAETQYF
V: TRBV6-1; size: .; D: TRBD2; J: TRBJ2-7; DNA: TGTGCCACCCTACTAGCGGGAGGGGGGGAGCAGTACTTC; CDR3: CATLLAGGGEQYF
V: TRBV7-9; size: .; D: TRBD2; J: TRBJ2-4; DNA: TGTGCCAGCAGCCTACAGTATACTAGCGGTAACATTCAGTACTTC; CDR3: CASSLQYTSGNIQYF
V: TRBV27; size: .; D: TRBD1; J: TRBJ2-7; DNA: TGTGCCAGCAGTAGACAGGGGGGCGCCTACGAGCAGTACTTC; CDR3: CASSRQGGAYEQYF
V: TRBV6-1; size: few; D: .; J: TRBJ2-5; DNA: TGTGCCAGCAGTGAAGGGGCGACCCAGTACTTC; CDR3: CASSEGATQYF
V: TRBV14; size: once; D: TRBD2; J: TRBJ2-1; DNA: TGTGCCAGCAGACGGACTAGCGGGAGCTGGGATGAGCAGTTCTTC; CDR3: CASRRTSGSWDEQFF
V: TRBV5-8; size: .; D: .; J: TRBJ2-7; DNA: TGTGCCAGCAGCTTGACCGTTGATGCCCTCAAAAGGGGTGAGCAGTACTTC; CDR3: CASSLTVDALKRGEQYF
V: TRBV6-5; size: many; D: .; J: TRBJ1-2; DNA: TGTGCCAGCACGGCACATACTAACTATGGCTACACCTTC; CDR3: CASTAHTNYGYTF
V: TRBV6-1; size: few; D: .; J: TRBJ1-2; DNA: TGTGCCAGTTTACAGGCTTCCCCTAACTATGGCTACACCTTC; CDR3: CASLQASPNYGYTF
V: TRBV7-7; size: many; D: .; J: TRBJ2-3; DNA: TGTGCCAGCAGCCCCGACACCTATACGCAGTATTTT; CDR3: CASSPDTYTQYF
V: TRBV18; size: .; D: .; J: TRBJ2-1; DNA: TGTGCCAGCTACACATGGGGGGATGAGCAGTTCTTC; CDR3: CASYTWGDEQFF
V: TRBV28; size: .; D: TRBD1; J: TRBJ2-4; DNA: TGTGCCAGCAGTTGGATCCCAGGGGGCGCAGCCAAAAACATTCAGTACTTC; CDR3: CASSWIPGGAAKNIQYF
V: TRBV7-3; size: .; D: TRBD1; J: TRBJ2-3; DNA: TGTGCCAGCAGCCAAATAGGGGGCAGGGCAGATACGCAGTATTTT; CDR3: CASSQIGGRADTQYF
V: TRBV6-4; size: many; D: TRBD2; J: TRBJ2-3; DNA: TGTGCCAGCAGTGAGCGGGGGAGCACAGATACGCAGTATTTT; CDR3: CASSERGSTDTQYF
V: TRBV4-1; size: .; D: TRBD2; J: TRBJ2-7; DNA: TGCGCCAGCAGCCATCTATTAGCGGGAGAGATCCCCTACGAGCAGTACTTC; CDR3: CASSHLLAGEIPYEQYF
V: TRBV29-1; size: .; D: TRBD2; J: TRBJ2-1; DNA: TGCAGCGTTAGTACTAGCGGGAGAATTTCCTACAATGAGCAGTTCTTC; CDR3: CSVSTSGRISYNEQFF
V: TRBV7-3; size: few; D: .; J: TRBJ2-7; DNA: TGTGCCAGCAGCCCCCGGGAAGGCGGCGAGCAGTACTTC; CDR3: CASSPREGGEQYF
V: TRBV6-1; size: .; D: TRBD1; J: TRBJ2-7; DNA: TGTGCCAGCAGTGTCCAGGGGGCTGACGAGCAGTACTTC; CDR3: CASSVQGADEQYF
V: TRBV28; size: .; D: .; J: TRBJ2-1; DNA: TGTGCCAGCAGACAAGTTGGTCGTCAGTTCTTC; CDR3: CASRQVGRQFF
V: TRBV27; size: .; D: .; J: TRBJ2-1; DNA: TGTGCCAGCAGTCCTTATGGGGTATACAATGAGCAGTTCTTC; CDR3: CASSPYGVYNEQFF
V: TRBV6-1; size: .; D: .; J: TRBJ1-1; DNA: TGTGCCAGCAGTGTGGGAGGGGCGGGCACTGAAGCTTTCTTT; CDR3: CASSVGGAGTEAFF
V: TRBV2; size: many; D: TRBD1; J: TRBJ1-5; DNA: TGTGCCAGCAGTACACAGGGGTCAGGTCAGCCCCAGCATTTT; CDR3: CASSTQGSGQPQHF
V: TRBV2; size: once; D: .; J: TRBJ2-7; DNA: TGTGCCAGCAGATGGGGCTCCTACGAGCAGTACTTC; CDR3: CASRWGSYEQYF